The entry that follows covers one TCR beta chain sequence. Germline V gives CDR1 LGHNT, CDR2 FRNRAP. V dropped 6 bases and J dropped 3; count of bases not matched to a gene: 12. The CDR3 spans 17 residues. This sample is part of a study of blood T cell repertoires in COVID-19. Turning to the study itself: Acute and convalescent COVID-19 specimens originated in the United States, Italy and Spain. T cells, B-cell-depleted T cells, or PBMCs supplied cDNA or gDNA.

In the original processing: By means of reference gene primer amplification, nucleated cell counts were estimated. Sequenced by immunoSEQ multiplex PCR; TCRdb stores in-frame clones only, minus some. Clone size and V and J calls were adopted from that table, with D and trimming inferred from the DNA. Seen here are 66,000 or so clones, around 77% observed once, and the top ten hold around 9.7%. The chain couples TRBV12-5 to TRBJ2-5, with 11 bases matching TRBD1. The receptor was isolated from a human donor in a cohort sampled during active COVID-19. Sequencing was performed on peripheral blood. The CDR3 DNA is TGTGCTAGTGGCCAGCCCCGGGACAGGGGGACCAAAGAGACCCAGTACTTC. This translates into CASGQPRDRGTKETQYF.